This is a list of T cell receptor beta chains from one sample in a study of Ad26.COV2.S vaccination and SARS-CoV-2 variants. Assay used: immunoSEQ multiplex PCR; TCRdb lists only in-frame clones, some missing. The sample consists of some 450,000 clones, about 90% of them appearing once. This material consisted of peripheral blood, taken in a trial of Ad26.COV2.S vaccine versus placebo. Every receptor here comes from a person aged 18-65 years who received the Ad26.COV2.S COVID-19 vaccine or a placebo. CDR3s include the opening cysteine and the closing phenylalanine or tryptophan. Fields, in order: V gene, clone size, J gene, D gene, CDR3 DNA, CDR3 protein. The D gene is left open where the match is weak. Only part of the rows carry a size: once, few, many, or a class if the clone is expanded.

v_call: TRBV13; clone_size: -; j_call: TRBJ2-1; d_call: -; cdr3_nt: TGTGCCAGCAGCGACCGAAGGGACGGAATTCATGAGCAGTTCTTC; cdr3_aa: CASSDRRDGIHEQFF
v_call: TRBV4-1; clone_size: -; j_call: TRBJ2-7; d_call: -; cdr3_nt: TGCGCCAGCAGCCAAGGGAGCAGGGTCGAGCAGTACTTC; cdr3_aa: CASSQGSRVEQYF
v_call: TRBV6-1; clone_size: -; j_call: TRBJ2-7; d_call: -; cdr3_nt: TGTGCCAGCAGTGAAAGGGACGAGCAGTACTTC; cdr3_aa: CASSERDEQYF
v_call: TRBV28; clone_size: once; j_call: TRBJ2-7; d_call: TRBD2; cdr3_nt: TGTGCCAGCAGTCTCCCATATACTAGCGGGAGGGCGGACGAGCAGTACTTC; cdr3_aa: CASSLPYTSGRADEQYF
v_call: TRBV10-3; clone_size: -; j_call: TRBJ2-1; d_call: TRBD2; cdr3_nt: TGTGCCATCAGTGATGTACTAGCGGGAGTCAATGAGCAGTTCTTC; cdr3_aa: CAISDVLAGVNEQFF
v_call: TRBV3-1/TRBV3-2; clone_size: -; j_call: TRBJ2-7; d_call: -; cdr3_nt: TGTGCCAGCAGCCAAGTGTCCGGAGAGCAGTACTTC; cdr3_aa: CASSQVSGEQYF
v_call: TRBV2; clone_size: -; j_call: TRBJ1-6; d_call: -; cdr3_nt: TGTGCCAGCAGTGAAGGCTATTCACCCCTCCACTTT; cdr3_aa: CASSEGYSPLHF
v_call: TRBV5-4; clone_size: -; j_call: TRBJ2-7; d_call: TRBD1; cdr3_nt: TGTGCCAGCAGCAACCCCCGGGACAGGGGCCCTTACGAGCAGTACTTC; cdr3_aa: CASSNPRDRGPYEQYF
v_call: TRBV19; clone_size: once; j_call: TRBJ1-1; d_call: TRBD1; cdr3_nt: TGTGCCAGTACCTCACTGGGACAGGGGATTGGAGCTTTCTTT; cdr3_aa: CASTSLGQGIGAFF
v_call: TRBV30; clone_size: -; j_call: TRBJ2-5; d_call: TRBD2; cdr3_nt: TGTGCCTGGAGTATCTCTAGCGGAGAGACCCAGTACTTC; cdr3_aa: CAWSISSGETQYF
v_call: TRBV6-5; clone_size: -; j_call: TRBJ2-7; d_call: -; cdr3_nt: TGTGCCAGCAGTCCGGGCCGATTTTACGAGCAGTACTTC; cdr3_aa: CASSPGRFYEQYF
v_call: TRBV19; clone_size: -; j_call: TRBJ2-5; d_call: -; cdr3_nt: TGTGCCAGTAGTATTTCTTTCCAAGAGACCCAGTACTTC; cdr3_aa: CASSISFQETQYF
v_call: TRBV23-1; clone_size: -; j_call: TRBJ1-5; d_call: -; cdr3_nt: TGCGCCAGCACTGGACAGAGCATTCAGCCCCAGCATTTT; cdr3_aa: CASTGQSIQPQHF
v_call: TRBV15; clone_size: -; j_call: TRBJ2-7; d_call: -; cdr3_nt: TGTGCCACCAGCAGAGAGGAAGACGAGCAGTACTTC; cdr3_aa: CATSREEDEQYF
v_call: TRBV4-1; clone_size: -; j_call: TRBJ2-1; d_call: TRBD2; cdr3_nt: TGCGCCAGCAGCCTACTAGCGGGTGAGCAGTTCTTC; cdr3_aa: CASSLLAGEQFF